These 24 T cell receptor beta chains were sequenced from one sample in a study of memory CD4+ T cells and cytomegalovirus serostatus. The sort gate was single viable CD3+CD4+CD8-CD45RO+ cells for memory CD4+ T cells. TCRdb keeps only in-frame clones here, not all; method: immunoSEQ multiplex PCR. The data contain roughly 42,000 clones, around 80% of them seen just once; the ten biggest clones take up less than 0.6%. Sequencing was done on a sample of memory CD4+ T cells from blood. These receptor sequences come from an adult in good health and CMV-seronegative.

This chain uses TRBV19 with TRBJ2-2, with no clear D. V dropped 3 bases and J dropped 1 base, with 12 bases sitting between them. The CDR3 consists of 16 residues. The germline V gene encodes CDR1 LNHDA and CDR2 SQIVND (reference sequence). DNA of the CDR3: TGTGCCAGTAGTATTATGGGCCGGAGGAACACCGGGGAGCTGTTTTTT. This translates into CASSIMGRRNTGELFF.

The CDR3 bases are TGTGCCAGCAGCCCTGGACAGGGGGGGGAGACCCAGTACTTC. It specifies CASSPGQGGETQYF. The rearrangement uses TRBV7-8 and TRBJ2-5, with TRBD1 identical over 10 bases. V shed 5 bases, J shed 5 bases, and the junction held 5 bases outside the gene matches. The germline CDR1 and CDR2 sequences are SGHVS and FQNEAQ. The CDR3 sequence is 14 residues long.

This rearrangement joins TRBV27 to TRBJ1-2; tentatively, D is TRBD1 (6 bases). Germline V CDR1 and CDR2: MNHEY, SMNVEV (reference sequence). V dropped 6 bases and J dropped 1 base, with 18 bases sitting between them. This CDR3 has 16 amino acids. The DNA of the CDR3 is TGTGCCAGCAGGAACAGACCGACGGACAGTAACTATGGCTACACCTTC. Translating it yields CASRNRPTDSNYGYTF.

This clone was recorded a few times. CDR3 in DNA: TGCAGCGTTGACACAGGGGTTGGCCAGCCCCAGCATTTT. This gives the protein CSVDTGVGQPQHF. V gene TRBV29-1 combines with J gene TRBJ1-5, with 7 bases aligning to TRBD1. CDR1 and CDR2 from the germline V gene are SQVTM and ANQGSEA. The CDR3 length is 13 residues. V lost 3 bases to trimming and J lost 7 bases; unmatched junction nucleotides: 6.

This clone was seen only once. The rearrangement uses TRBV28 and TRBJ2-5; no firm D call. Germline V gene sequence: CDR1 MDHEN, CDR2 SYDVKM. V lost 11 bases and J 4 bases, leaving 14 bases between the germline ends. This CDR3 comprises 12 residues. The CDR3 reads CASFGPGETQYF. DNA for the CDR3: TGTGCCTCGTTTGGGCCTGGAGAGACCCAGTACTTC. Looking up the rest from reference TRBV28 and TRBJ2-5 gives the full variable domain: DVKVTQSSRYLVKRTGEKVFLECVQDMDHENMFWYRQDPGLGLRLIYFSYDVKMKEKGDIPEGYSVSREKKERFSLILESASTNQTSMYLCASFGPGETQYFGPGTRLLVL.

The chain is built from TRBV19 and TRBJ1-3; D ambiguous. Germline values: CDR1 LNHDA, CDR2 SQIVND (reference sequence). The CDR3 covers 13 residues. The V end lost 3 bases, the J end lost 0 bases, and 3 bases lay between the germline ends. As DNA, the CDR3 is TGTGCCAGTAGTATCCTCTCTGGAAACACCATATATTTT. Translated: CASSILSGNTIYF. Full variable domain (outside the CDR3, taken from reference TRBV19 and TRBJ1-3): DGGITQSPKYLFRKEGQNVTLSCEQNLNHDAMYWYRQDPGQGLRLIYYSQIVNDFQKGDIAEGYSVSREKKESFPLTVTSAQKNPTAFYLCASSILSGNTIYFGEGSWLTVV.

The CDR3 loop reads CASSRTGRGDGEKLFF. The CDR3 bases are TGTGCCAGCAGCAGGACAGGACGGGGTGATGGGGAAAAACTGTTTTTT. This chain uses TRBV7-8 with TRBJ1-4; 7 bases fit TRBD1. The CDR3 extends over 16 amino acids. With 5 bases clipped from V and 8 bases from J, the junction kept 14 bases outside the gene matches. The germline CDR1 and CDR2 sequences are SGHVS and FQNEAQ.

This sequence joins TRBV6-5 and TRBJ1-5; 7 bases align to TRBD1. Germline V CDR1 and CDR2: MNHEY, SVGAGI. The CDR3 is made up of 15 amino acids. Trimming took 6 bases from V and 7 from J; bases not matched to a gene: 12. CDR3 DNA: TGTGCCAGCAGCCAAAACGGACAGGTTGGCCAGCCCCAGCATTTT. Its translation: CASSQNGQVGQPQHF.

The V gene is TRBV6-5, the J gene TRBJ1-6; D may be TRBD1 (6 bases). Germline CDR1 MNHEY, CDR2 SVGAGI. This CDR3 comprises 15 residues. Between the trimmed V and J ends, which lost 7 bases and 10 bases, there was a span of 20 bases. The CDR3 bases are TGTGCCAGCACTCGAGATGGCCGACAGGAATCACCCCTCCACTTT. This sequence encodes CASTRDGRQESPLHF.

This chain joins TRBV27 and TRBJ1-4, with D unclear. Looked up from germline, CDR1 is MNHEY and CDR2 is SMNVEV (reference sequence). V was trimmed by 3 bases and J by 0 bases, leaving 17 bases between them. This CDR3 region has 18 residues. The CDR3 DNA reads TGTGCCAGCAGTTTCCGACCGCAAAAGAAGACAACTAATGAAAAACTGTTTTTT. Its translation: CASSFRPQKKTTNEKLFF.

V and J are TRBV6-6 and TRBJ1-1; 11 bases are a match to TRBD1. V was pared by 8 bases and J by 0 bases, with 8 bases of the junction left unmatched. The CDR3 extends over 16 amino acids. The germline V gene encodes CDR1 MNHNY and CDR2 SVGAGI (reference sequence). The CDR3 DNA reads as TGTGCCAGCTTTACAGGACAGGGGGCGATGAACACTGAAGCTTTCTTT. The encoded protein is CASFTGQGAMNTEAFF.

The chain uses TRBV6-1 and TRBJ1-5; D unresolved. The germline V gene has CDR1 MNHNS and CDR2 SASEGT. V was clipped by 0 bases and J by 9 bases, with 9 bases between them. The CDR3 length is 13 residues. The CDR3, as DNA: TGTGCCAGCAGTGAAGCGCTCCAGGCGCCCCAGCATTTT. Protein product: CASSEALQAPQHF.

This sequence joins TRBV5-1 and TRBJ2-5; 7 bases align to TRBD1. Unmatched junction bases numbered 5, after V lost 3 bases and J lost 3 bases. The CDR3 covers 14 residues. Germline values: CDR1 SGHRS, CDR2 YFSETQ. CDR3 loop: CASSSKTGEETQYF. DNA of the CDR3: TGCGCCAGCAGCTCGAAAACAGGGGAAGAGACCCAGTACTTC.

V is TRBV7-2 and J is TRBJ1-1; D perhaps matches TRBD1 (5 bases). Germline CDR1 SGHTA, CDR2 FQGNSA. Trimming left V 7 bases short and J 7 bases short, with 19 bases between. There are 14 residues in the CDR3. The CDR3 protein is CASNRPGRGGEAFF. CDR3 DNA: TGTGCCAGCAACCGCCCCGGGAGGGGAGGTGAAGCTTTCTTT.

The chain couples TRBV5-4 to TRBJ2-2; no clear D. Germline V gene sequence: CDR1 SGHNT, CDR2 YYREEE (reference sequence). The CDR3 has 13 residues. V dropped 5 bases and J dropped 1 base, with 6 bases sitting between them. The CDR3 region is CASSSKNTGELFF. The CDR3 DNA is TGTGCCAGCAGTTCCAAGAACACCGGGGAGCTGTTTTTT.

This chain connects TRBV27 to TRBJ2-2, with 11 nucleotides matching TRBD1. This CDR3 region has 15 residues. The junction had 7 bases not matched to a gene; V was cut back by 7 bases and J by 6 bases. Germline CDR1 MNHEY, CDR2 SMNVEV (reference sequence). The CDR3 reads CASTRWDRGAGELFF. The CDR3 DNA is TGTGCCAGCACCCGATGGGACAGGGGGGCCGGGGAGCTGTTTTTT.

V usage is TRBV28 and J usage is TRBJ2-7; 7 bases match TRBD1. The CDR3 sequence is 13 residues long. V trimming: 3 bases; J trimming: 6 bases; junction bases outside the gene matches: 5. Germline CDR1 MDHEN, CDR2 SYDVKM. DNA of the CDR3: TGTGCCAGCAGTTTGCAGGGGGTGGGCGAGCAGTACTTC. Translating gives CASSLQGVGEQYF. The complete variable domain, with remaining parts taken from reference TRBV28 and TRBJ2-7, reads DVKVTQSSRYLVKRTGEKVFLECVQDMDHENMFWYRQDPGLGLRLIYFSYDVKMKEKGDIPEGYSVSREKKERFSLILESASTNQTSMYLCASSLQGVGEQYFGPGTRLTVT.

The rearrangement links TRBV7-9 to TRBJ1-2; D unclear. The CDR3 has 11 residues. Germline V gives CDR1 SEHNR, CDR2 FQNEAQ (reference sequence). V lost 4 bases and J lost 8, with 8 bases in between. For the CDR3, the DNA is TGTGCCAGCAGCTGGATGACCGGCTACACCTTC. Amino acid sequence: CASSWMTGYTF.

The V call is TRBV14, the J call TRBJ2-1; 7 bases agree with TRBD1. The V gene's germline CDR1 is SGHDN and CDR2 FVKESK. V shed 5 bases and J 3 bases; nucleotides not matched to a gene: 7. This CDR3 has 15 residues. For the CDR3, the DNA is TGTGCCAGCAGCTCCGGGACAGTCCACTACAATGAGCAGTTCTTC. The encoded protein is CASSSGTVHYNEQFF.

The chain uses TRBV4-2 and TRBJ2-1; 11 positions agree with TRBD2. CDR1 and CDR2 (germline): LGHNA, YNFKEQ. The CDR3 is 13 residues long. The trim removed 2 bases at V and 16 bases at J, leaving 7 bases unmatched. This chain's CDR3 is CASSQPPSGGSFF. The CDR3 region has the DNA TGTGCCAGCAGCCAACCCCCTAGCGGGGGGAGTTTCTTC.

In its sample, this clone was seen once. V usage is TRBV7-2 and J usage is TRBJ2-5, with D perhaps TRBD1 (6 bases). V was pared by 5 bases and J by 11 bases, with 18 bases between. CDR3 length: 13 residues. Germline V gene sequence: CDR1 SGHTA, CDR2 FQGNSA. This chain's CDR3 is CASSLWGLAEQYF. For the CDR3, the DNA is TGTGCCAGCAGCCTGTGGGGGCTGGCTGAGCAGTACTTC.

The V call is TRBV7-9, the J call TRBJ2-5; 7 bases match TRBD2. With V trimmed by 0 bases and J by 5 bases, 0 bases remained unmatched. CDR3 length: 13 amino acids. Germline V gene sequence: CDR1 SEHNR, CDR2 FQNEAQ (reference sequence). The CDR3 protein is CASSLAGGETQYF. DNA of the CDR3: TGTGCCAGCAGCTTAGCGGGGGGGGAGACCCAGTACTTC.

The chain uses TRBV28 and TRBJ2-1; possible D gene TRBD1, 6 bases. Trimming left V 4 bases short and J 13 bases short, with 14 bases between. Germline V gene data show CDR1 as MDHEN and CDR2 as SYDVKM. The CDR3 is 12 amino acids. CDR3 protein: CASSSTGTLQFF. In DNA form, the CDR3 reads TGTGCCAGCAGTTCTACCGGGACATTACAGTTCTTC.

This CDR3 reads CASSPWGTGAINYGYTF. For the CDR3, the DNA is TGTGCCAGTAGCCCCTGGGGGACAGGGGCGATTAACTATGGCTACACCTTC. The chain employs TRBV19 and TRBJ1-2; 10 positions agree with TRBD1. With V trimmed by 6 bases and J by 1 base, 11 bases remained unmatched. This CDR3 contains 17 residues. Germline loops: CDR1 LNHDA, CDR2 SQIVND (reference sequence).